This T cell receptor beta chain comes out of a study of shared clonotypes between healthy human individuals. Overall study findings and caveats: Few donors limited the genetic and exposure-history diversity represented.

Note on this clone: Its antigen remains unidentified.

None of the donors, who were healthy HIV-negative adults, had recently had acute infections or vaccinations. The CDR3 length is 15 residues. Trimming pared 2 bases from V and 4 bases from J, leaving 13 bases between. The germline gives CDR1 SGHTA, CDR2 FQGTGA. Sorted-subset replicate PCRs used about 200 ng of genomic DNA. This amount corresponded to 33,000 or so T cell genomes. Assay: immunoSEQ multiplex PCR; the TCRdb copy retains only in-frame clones and omits some. The data contain roughly 2,300,000 clones, roughly 90% of them singletons. Source material: naive CD4+ T cells from PBMCs. Subset denoted: CD45RA+ positively selected. The V call is TRBV7-3, the J call TRBJ2-3; perhaps D is TRBD1 or TRBD2 (5 bases each). The clonotype was recovered from a man younger than 35 in good health. Some clones in this sample may be carry-over from other donors' samples. CDR3 sequence reads: CASSLGGGIPDTQYF. The CDR3 nucleotides read TGTGCCAGCAGCTTAGGGGGTGGTATCCCAGATACGCAGTATTTT.